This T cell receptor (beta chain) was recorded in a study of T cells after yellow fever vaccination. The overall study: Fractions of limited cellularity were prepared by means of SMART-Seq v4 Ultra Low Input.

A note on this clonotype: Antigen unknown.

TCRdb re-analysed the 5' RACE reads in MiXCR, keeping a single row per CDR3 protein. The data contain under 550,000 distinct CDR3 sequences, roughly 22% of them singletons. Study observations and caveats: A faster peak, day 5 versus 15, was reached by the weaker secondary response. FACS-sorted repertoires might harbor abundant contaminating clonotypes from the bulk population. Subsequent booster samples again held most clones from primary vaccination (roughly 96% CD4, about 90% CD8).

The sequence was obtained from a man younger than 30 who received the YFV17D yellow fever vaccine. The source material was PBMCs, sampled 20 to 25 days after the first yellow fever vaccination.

The CDR3: CASSPGGSEKLFF. The CDR3 nucleotides read TGTGCCAGCTCCCCCGGGGGCAGTGAAAAACTGTTTTTT. V usage is TRBV18 and J usage is TRBJ1-4, with D possibly matching TRBD1 (6 bases). The germline V gene has CDR1 KGHSH and CDR2 LQKENI. Trimming pared 6 bases from V and 7 bases from J, leaving 12 bases between. This CDR3 region has 13 residues. Supplemented by reference TRBV18 and TRBJ1-4, the full variable domain reads NAGVMQNPRHLVRRRGQEARLRCSPMKGHSHVYWYRQLPEEGLKFMVYLQKENIIDESGMPKERFSAEFPKEGPSILRIQQVVRGDSAAYFCASSPGGSEKLFFGSGTQLSVL.